A selection of T cell receptor beta chains follows, all from one sample in a study of chemoradiotherapy in HPV16-positive cancers. Sequenced by immunoSEQ multiplex PCR; TCRdb stores in-frame clones only, minus some. The sample carries under 7,500 clones, around 83% recorded once. The material was tumor tissue, obtained from a patient who underwent chemoradiotherapy. These receptors came from a human donor with HPV-associated anogenital cancer. The CDR3 runs from the conserved cysteine through the conserved F or W. The D gene is left open where the match is weak. Rows may omit the clone size; those that give it use once, few, many or a size class.

v_call	clone_size	j_call	d_call	cdr3_aa	cdr3_nt
TRBV15	once	TRBJ1-1	TRBD1	CATSRELRARGQDTEAFF	TGTGCCACCAGCAGAGAACTCCGGGCCAGGGGGCAAGACACTGAAGCTTTCTTT
TRBV6-5	NA	TRBJ2-1	NA	CATGVDSEQFF	TGTGCCACCGGAGTGGATAGTGAGCAGTTCTTC
TRBV18	NA	TRBJ2-6	NA	CASSPSTGPAIPGANVLTF	TGTGCCAGCTCACCTTCGACAGGCCCAGCTATACCTGGGGCCAACGTCCTGACTTTC
TRBV5-5	NA	TRBJ1-1	NA	CASGPGRPMNTEAFF	TGTGCCAGCGGACCTGGCAGGCCTATGAACACTGAAGCTTTCTTT
TRBV6-1	once	TRBJ2-2	TRBD1	CASSGSRGQNTGELFF	TGTGCCAGCAGTGGTTCGAGGGGGCAGAACACCGGGGAGCTGTTTTTT
TRBV19	NA	TRBJ1-2	NA	CASSTRQRATYGYTF	TGTGCCAGTAGTACCCGACAGCGAGCTACCTATGGCTACACCTTC
TRBV2	NA	TRBJ1-2	TRBD1	CASSDSGRGALGYTF	TGTGCCAGCAGTGATTCTGGCAGGGGGGCACTCGGCTACACCTTC
TRBV10-3	NA	TRBJ1-3	NA	CAISESNGNTIYF	TGTGCCATCAGTGAGTCCAACGGAAACACCATATATTTT
TRBV5-1	NA	TRBJ2-2	TRBD2	CASSLELAGTGELFF	TGCGCCAGCAGCTTGGAGCTAGCGGGCACCGGGGAGCTGTTTTTT
TRBV28	NA	TRBJ1-2	NA	CASSLYSEGYTF	TGTGCCAGCAGTTTATACTCGGAGGGCTACACCTTC
TRBV30	NA	TRBJ1-1	NA	CAWRKAGVKAFF	TGTGCCTGGAGAAAGGCAGGGGTGAAAGCTTTCTTT